The clone carrying this T cell receptor beta chain was recorded a few times. Its antigen remains unidentified. This specimen comes from a study of sequential checkpoint blockade in melanoma. Study-level information: Matched biopsies came pretreatment and at week 13 for approximately 21 patients.

Some clones are missing from TCRdb's copy, which holds only in-frame ones; the method was immunoSEQ multiplex PCR. This repertoire shows some 10,000 clones, 28% found once; its top ten account for roughly 24%. Germline CDR1 is MNHGY and CDR2 is SAAAGT. The CDR3 length is 15 residues. The V gene end was trimmed by 5 bases and the J gene end by 4 bases; junction bases not matched to a gene: 5. The treatment here: randomized to nivolumab then ipilimumab (arm A) or the reverse (arm B). None of the patients previously received DNA-damaging chemotherapy. Study-wide results and limits: For nivolumab-first patients, baseline tumor clonality was associated with response. Rising tumor T-cell fraction and clonality meant about 30 times likelier benefit.

The rearrangement uses TRBV6-8 and TRBJ2-3, with 11 bases fitting TRBD2. This TCR came from a human donor with melanoma. Sequencing was performed on tumor tissue (inferred from file names), taken from a patient given nivolumab and ipilimumab in sequence. CDR3: CASSDVLAGADTQYF. For the CDR3, the DNA is TGTGCCAGCAGTGACGTACTAGCGGGGGCAGATACGCAGTATTTT.